This TCR beta chain was captured in a study of naive and memory T cell subsets (dated by TCRdb to the late 2010s). About the full investigation: The figure summarizing these samples reported 10 or so blood donors, 7 tuberculin skin test biopsies and 3 saline control biopsies. PCR2 was typically performed as a SYBR Green qPCR that was stopped at a set threshold, although end-point PCR (around 6 cycles) could be used instead for low-input samples. What the authors observed across the whole study: The RNA-based method was acknowledged as potentially sensitive to TCR transcript changes with T cell activation and differentiation.

Germline trimming: 5 bases from V, 0 bases from J; junction bases outside gene matches: 10. Including the terminal cysteine and phenylalanine, the CDR3 comprises 17 residues. Only CDR3 DNA remains: 51 bases, in frame from the first base. CDR1 SNHLY and CDR2 FYNNEI are derived from the germline V gene. The study described a robust, sensitive protocol for amplifying, sequencing and analyzing TCRs, using 3' ligation of a UMI-containing oligonucleotide to TCR cDNA. For whole blood analysis, approximately 2.5 ml of peripheral blood was collected from healthy adult volunteers into Tempus tubes, and RNA was extracted following the manufacturer's instructions. Total RNA was treated with RQ1 DNase, without cell sorting, prior to reverse transcription, with an input of roughly 1 to 1000 ng being targeted. Libraries were prepared from skin biopsies and whole blood so that pipeline robustness could be tested in samples in which T cells form a minority population.

In its sample, this clonotype was seen many times. This receptor's antigen is unknown. No much larger clone is present one base from it, and per-base qualities are unavailable. Preparation of the library involved 5' RACE. The ligated cDNA was amplified in four rounds of PCR with nested alpha and beta constant region primers together with the SP2 primer. For the blood and skin samples, TCR RNA was reverse transcribed with SuperScript IV using primers for the alpha and beta constant regions. Using T4 RNA ligase 1, an oligonucleotide carrying both the Illumina SP2 primer and a UMI was ligated onto the 3' end of the cDNA. The 12-nucleotide UMI consisted of two random hexamers with an eight-base spacer between the hexamers to prevent hairpin formation. From the second PCR onward, the TCR alpha and beta chain libraries were handled separately, and dual indexing was used for multiplexing. After pooling, the indexed libraries were analyzed by capillary electrophoresis and sequenced on either an Illumina MiSeq or NextSeq. To boost base diversity and improve cluster recognition, PhiX DNA at about 4.5-8% was spiked into the libraries. Per the source publication's procedure: Demultiplexor pulled UMIs out of read 2, joined the UMIs with the TCR sequence from read 1, and separated reads according to sample indices. Decombinator identified V and J genes and V-J junctions and gave each TCR a five-part identifier that included V and J deletions. Collapsinator relied on UMIs to correct both sequencing errors and PCR amplification heterogeneity, producing a UMI-based abundance for each TCR. CDR3Translator turned identifiers into nucleotide sequence, translated that sequence into amino acids, and pulled out CDR3 regions based on terminal motifs. After normalization to the amount of input RNA, error-corrected alpha and beta TCR counts from blood and skin were compared. TCRdb trimmed the raw reads at Q25, called clones with MiXCR and kept productive beta chains. Merged by CDR3 protein, the rows form single entries marked with the most common genes and DNA. TCRdb, not the authors, supplied the V and J calls. The table for this sample lists about 60,000 distinct CDR3 sequences; approximately 8% of them were counted only once. The top ten constitute under 25% of the sample.

The rearranged segments are TRBV2 and TRBJ1-5, with 7 junctional bases fitting TRBD1. The sequence was obtained from a female donor in good health. The CDR3 sequence is CASSPMTGPNSNQPQHF. At the DNA level, the sequence is TGTGCCAGCAGTCCTATGACAGGGCCCAATAGCAATCAGCCCCAGCATTTT.